The TCR beta chain under discussion was sequenced for a study of shared clonotypes between healthy human individuals. CDR3 length: 15 amino acids. V was trimmed by 3 bases and J by 0 bases, leaving 9 bases between them. The germline CDR1 and CDR2 sequences are SGHAT and FQNNGV. The donors, healthy adults who were HIV-negative, had experienced no recent acute infections or vaccinations. The protocol was immunoSEQ multiplex PCR, while the TCRdb copy is restricted to in-frame clones and leaves out a portion. The sample includes about 2.3 million clones, around 92% of them seen just once. The sequence derives from a man aged 18 to 30 in good health. Some clones in this sample may be carry-over from other donors' samples. The chain employs TRBV11-2 and TRBJ2-1; D unresolved. Sequencing was performed on naive CD4+ T cells from PBMCs. Regarding subset: CD45RA+ positively selected. CDR3 DNA: TGTGCCAGCAGCTTGAAACTTGGCTCCTACAATGAGCAGTTCTTC. Translated, it gives CASSLKLGSYNEQFF.